This T cell receptor beta chain came from a study of blood T cell repertoires in COVID-19. Study-level background: Both acute and convalescent COVID-19 samples were obtained from the United States, Italy and Spain. T cells, B-cell-depleted T cells, or PBMCs supplied cDNA or gDNA.

This table comes from immunoSEQ multiplex PCR, and its TCRdb copy is limited to in-frame clones, with some not included. The sample lists about 270,000 clones, 85% to 90% occurring once. Adults between roughly 18 and 95 years of age took part from fewer than 30 US areas. The ends were cut back, 1 base at V and 2 bases at J, with 16 bases in the middle. CDR1 SGHDN and CDR2 FVKESK come from the germline V gene. The CDR3 is made up of 17 amino acids. The TCR sequence derives from a woman in her 30s with acute COVID-19. The material sequenced was PBMCs or T cells enriched from blood (not recorded which). V gene TRBV14 combines with J gene TRBJ2-3, with a tentative D call TRBD1 (7 bases). CDR3 protein: CASSQAGDSTATDTQYF. The CDR3 nucleotides read TGTGCCAGCAGCCAAGCGGGGGACAGCACGGCCACAGATACGCAGTATTTT.